This is a list of T cell receptor beta chains from one sample in a study of early stage breast cancer tumors. The repertoire was sequenced with immunoSEQ multiplex PCR; TCRdb's copy has only in-frame clones and lacks some. The sample has some 72,000 clones; more than 65% are singletons. Sequencing was carried out using blood. These receptors originate from a person aged 55 to 75 with breast cancer. CDR3s include the opening cysteine and the closing phenylalanine or tryptophan. The order of the fields is clone size, V gene, J gene, D gene, CDR3 protein, CDR3 DNA. D genes are given only for firm matches. Clone size is shown for a subset of rows, as once, few, many or a class of expanded clone.

>.|TRBV29-1|TRBJ2-3|TRBD2
CSVAGGDTQYF
TGCAGCGTTGCGGGGGGAGATACGCAGTATTTT
>.|TRBV30|TRBJ2-3|.
CAWSGPDTQYF
TGTGCCTGGAGTGGTCCAGATACGCAGTATTTT
>once|TRBV2|TRBJ2-5|TRBD1
CASRAGTGNQETQYF
TGTGCCAGCAGGGCGGGGACAGGGAACCAAGAGACCCAGTACTTC
>.|TRBV5-1|TRBJ1-2|.
CASSSNRDGYTF
TGCGCCAGCAGCTCGAACAGGGACGGCTACACCTTC
>.|TRBV6-7|TRBJ1-3|TRBD1
CASSYRDKGQGSAICGNTIYF
TGTGCCAGCAGTTACCGGGATAAGGGACAGGGGTCAGCGATCTGTGGAAACACCATATATTTT
>.|TRBV5-4|TRBJ2-3|TRBD2
CASSSRLAGRSTDTQYF
TGTGCCAGCAGCTCCCGACTAGCGGGGAGGAGCACAGATACGCAGTATTTT
>.|TRBV9|TRBJ2-7|TRBD1
CASSPRTGGAHEQYF
TGTGCCAGCAGCCCCCGGACAGGGGGAGCGCACGAGCAGTACTTC
>few|TRBV30|TRBJ1-1|.
CAWSRGPNTEAFF
TGTGCCTGGAGTCGGGGTCCAAACACTGAAGCTTTCTTT
>.|TRBV2|TRBJ2-3|.
CASNILQGDTQYF
TGTGCCAGCAATATACTACAAGGTGATACGCAGTATTTT
>few|TRBV18|TRBJ2-7|.
CASSPGTMSEQYF
TGTGCCAGCTCACCCGGGACCATGAGTGAGCAGTACTTC
>.|TRBV5-1|TRBJ2-5|.
CASSLLGTPEETQYF
TGCGCCAGCAGCTTATTAGGGACGCCCGAAGAGACCCAGTACTTC
>.|TRBV2|TRBJ1-1|.
CASSGEGLTEAFF
TGTGCCAGCAGCGGGGAGGGTTTGACTGAAGCTTTCTTT
>.|TRBV5-5|TRBJ1-5|.
CASSSGGDQPQHF
TGTGCCAGCTCCTCGGGGGGAGATCAGCCCCAGCATTTT